This TCR beta chain derives from a study of shared clonotypes between healthy human individuals. Across several immunoSEQ plates, the genomic DNA of each subset was split evenly. Sorted subsets were amplified in replicate PCRs using approximately 0.2 ug DNA, about 30,000 T cell genomes. Assay used: immunoSEQ multiplex PCR; TCRdb lists only in-frame clones, some missing. The repertoire has about 2,100,000 clones, roughly 91% of them found once; the top ten carry 1.5% to 2%. Terminally differentiated effector memory CD45RA+ cells were left out of the naive CD8 fraction, which was CD45RO-negative and positively selected for CCR7. Recent acute infections and vaccinations were absent in the healthy HIV-negative adult donors. Looked up from germline, CDR1 is SGHTA and CDR2 is FQGNSA. V was clipped by 5 bases and J by 5 bases; unmatched bases: 12. The CDR3 sequence is 16 residues long.

This chain joins TRBV7-2 and TRBJ2-7, with 10 bases that match TRBD2. Sequenced input: naive CD8+ T cells from PBMCs. This clonotype was sampled from a man aged 18 to 30 in good health. Some clones in this sample may be carry-over from other donors' samples. The CDR3 coding sequence is TGTGCCAGCAGCCCCCCTCTAGCGGGAGTGGAAGACGAGCAGTACTTC. Encoded protein: CASSPPLAGVEDEQYF.